These 13 T cell receptor beta chains were all obtained from the same sample, sequenced in a study of T cell changes during pregnancy in multiple sclerosis. Generated by immunoSEQ multiplex PCR, the TCRdb table keeps only in-frame clones and is missing some. The table includes about 44,000 clones, 85% to 90% detected once. The specimen was CD4+ T cells from peripheral blood mononuclear cells, collected in the first trimester of pregnancy. These receptors all stem from a female donor with multiple sclerosis, enrolled in a pregnancy study.

J is TRBJ2-1 and V is TRBV7-9, with 14 positions matching TRBD2. V gave up 4 bases and J gave up 10 bases; unmatched junction bases: 3. This CDR3 has 14 residues. The germline V gene encodes CDR1 SEHNR and CDR2 FQNEAQ (reference sequence). DNA of the CDR3: TGTGCCAGCAGCTCGGGACTAGCGGGAGTCGAGCAGTTCTTC. Its translation: CASSSGLAGVEQFF.

This sequence joins TRBV7-2 and TRBJ1-1, with D tentatively TRBD1 (5 bases). The CDR3 is 13 residues long. V was shortened by 1 base and J by 10 bases, with 13 bases between the two germline ends. CDR1 and CDR2 from the germline V gene are SGHTA and FQGNSA. As DNA, the CDR3 is TGTGCCAGCAGCTTAGGGGGCTCGGGTCGAGCTTTCTTT. It encodes CASSLGGSGRAFF.

The V call is TRBV7-2, the J call TRBJ1-1; D gene unclear. V lost 4 bases to trimming and J lost 2 bases, with 17 bases between them. The CDR3 consists of 16 residues. Looked up from germline, CDR1 is SGHTA and CDR2 is FQGNSA. The CDR3: CASSSQAIGFNTEAFF. CDR3 bases: TGTGCCAGCAGCTCCCAAGCGATAGGATTCAACACTGAAGCTTTCTTT.

CDR3 amino acids: CASGTRGNTEAFF. In DNA, the CDR3 is TGTGCTAGTGGTACCCGGGGGAACACTGAAGCTTTCTTT. The V call is TRBV12-5, the J call TRBJ1-1; no definite D call. There are 13 residues in the CDR3. The V gene lost 5 bases and the J gene lost 1 base, with 8 bases spanning the gap. Germline values: CDR1 LGHNT, CDR2 FRNRAP.

This chain joins TRBV30 and TRBJ1-3; 7 bases line up with TRBD1. This CDR3 is 15 amino acids long. Trimming at V came to 3 bases and at J to 0 bases, leaving 5 bases not matched to a gene. CDR1 is GTSNPN, CDR2 SVGIG, per germline (reference sequence). CDR3 loop: CAWSRDSGSGNTIYF. DNA for the CDR3: TGTGCCTGGAGCAGGGACAGTGGCTCTGGAAACACCATATATTTT.

The rearrangement links TRBV5-1 to TRBJ1-2, with 10 positions matching TRBD1. V trimming: 0 bases; J trimming: 4 bases; junction bases outside the gene matches: 6. This CDR3 has 16 amino acids. Germline V gene data show CDR1 as SGHRS and CDR2 as YFSETQ. The CDR3 loop reads CASSLDTTGGIYGYTF. In nucleotides, the CDR3 is TGCGCCAGCAGCTTGGACACGACAGGGGGCATCTATGGCTACACCTTC.

V is TRBV7-2 and J is TRBJ2-1; D unclear. The CDR3 loop spans 15 amino acids. The germline V gene encodes CDR1 SGHTA and CDR2 FQGNSA. V was clipped by 1 base and J by 9 bases, with 16 bases between them. CDR3 sequence reads: CASSLGSFGGSEQFF. The CDR3 DNA follows: TGTGCCAGCAGCTTAGGTAGTTTCGGCGGCAGTGAGCAGTTCTTC.

The chain combines TRBV29-1 with TRBJ1-2; 11 nucleotides line up with TRBD1. Per the germline V gene, CDR1 is SQVTM and CDR2 is ANQGSEA. The J segment lost 8 bases and the V segment lost 5 bases, leaving 10 bases of the junction unmatched. The CDR3 length is 14 residues. The DNA of the CDR3 is TGCAGCGTTAGAAGGGACAGGGGGAAGAACGGCTACACCTTC. Translation gives CSVRRDRGKNGYTF.

This chain connects TRBV9 to TRBJ2-1; D uncertain. V lost 0 bases, J lost 6 bases, and 13 bases lay in between. Germline V lookup: CDR1 SGDLS, CDR2 YYNGEE. The length of the CDR3 is 15 residues. CDR3: CASSVGLPLINEQFF. The DNA of the CDR3 is TGTGCCAGCAGCGTAGGACTCCCCCTAATCAATGAGCAGTTCTTC.

This clone was observed once. V usage is TRBV7-9 and J usage is TRBJ2-5; TRBD2 matches 15 bases. Germline CDR1 reads SEHNR; CDR2 reads FQNEAQ (reference sequence). The junction had 7 bases not matched to a gene; V was cut back by 1 base and J by 4 bases. The CDR3 loop spans 18 amino acids. The CDR3 protein is CASSLGTSGRAQGETQYF. Written as DNA, the CDR3 is TGTGCCAGCAGCTTAGGGACTAGCGGGAGGGCCCAGGGAGAGACCCAGTACTTC.

The chain employs TRBV19 and TRBJ1-2, with D unresolved. The germline CDR1 and CDR2 sequences are LNHDA and SQIVND (reference sequence). The CDR3 has 14 residues. V lost 7 bases to trimming and J lost 2 bases, with 14 bases between them. This CDR3 is CASKFRELNYGYTF. Here the CDR3 DNA reads TGTGCCAGTAAGTTCCGGGAACTCAACTATGGCTACACCTTC.

The J gene is TRBJ1-2, the V gene TRBV6-1; 7 nucleotides match TRBD1. This CDR3 is built from 15 residues. The V and J ends lost 1 base and 4 bases, in that order; junction bases with no gene match: 6. The V gene's germline CDR1 is MNHNS and CDR2 SASEGT. CDR3 sequence reads: CASSEGQGGFYGYTF. CDR3 sequence (DNA): TGTGCCAGCAGTGAAGGACAGGGCGGCTTCTATGGCTACACCTTC.

V gene TRBV12-5 combines with J gene TRBJ1-2, with a tentative D call TRBD1 (6 bases). CDR1 and CDR2 (germline): LGHNT, FRNRAP. The CDR3 sequence is 12 residues long. The V end was cut by 2 bases, the J end by 7 bases, with 8 bases between. The CDR3: CASGLLGAGYTF. Here the CDR3 DNA reads TGTGCTAGTGGTTTGTTGGGGGCTGGCTACACCTTC. Variable domain in full (rest from reference TRBV12-5 and TRBJ1-2): DARVTQTPRHKVTEMGQEVTMRCQPILGHNTVFWYRQTMMQGLELLAYFRNRAPLDDSGMPKDRFSAEMPDATLATLKIQPSEPRDSAVYFCASGLLGAGYTFGSGTRLTVV.